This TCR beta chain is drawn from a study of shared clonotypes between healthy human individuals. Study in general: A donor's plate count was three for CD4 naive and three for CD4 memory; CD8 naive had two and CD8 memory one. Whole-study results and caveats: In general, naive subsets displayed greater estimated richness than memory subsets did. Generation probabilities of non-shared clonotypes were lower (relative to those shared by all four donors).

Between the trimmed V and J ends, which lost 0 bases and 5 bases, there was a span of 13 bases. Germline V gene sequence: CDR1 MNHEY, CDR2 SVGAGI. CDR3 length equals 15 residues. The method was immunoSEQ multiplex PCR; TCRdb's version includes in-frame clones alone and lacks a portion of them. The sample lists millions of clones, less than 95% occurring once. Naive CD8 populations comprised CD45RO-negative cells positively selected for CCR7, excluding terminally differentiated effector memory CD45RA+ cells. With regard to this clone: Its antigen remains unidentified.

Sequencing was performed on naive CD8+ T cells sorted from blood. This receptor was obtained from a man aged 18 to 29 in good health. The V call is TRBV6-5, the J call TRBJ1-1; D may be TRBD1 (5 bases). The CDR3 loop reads CASSYSIRGGTEAFF. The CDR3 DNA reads TGTGCCAGCAGTTACTCGATTCGGGGGGGAACTGAAGCTTTCTTT.